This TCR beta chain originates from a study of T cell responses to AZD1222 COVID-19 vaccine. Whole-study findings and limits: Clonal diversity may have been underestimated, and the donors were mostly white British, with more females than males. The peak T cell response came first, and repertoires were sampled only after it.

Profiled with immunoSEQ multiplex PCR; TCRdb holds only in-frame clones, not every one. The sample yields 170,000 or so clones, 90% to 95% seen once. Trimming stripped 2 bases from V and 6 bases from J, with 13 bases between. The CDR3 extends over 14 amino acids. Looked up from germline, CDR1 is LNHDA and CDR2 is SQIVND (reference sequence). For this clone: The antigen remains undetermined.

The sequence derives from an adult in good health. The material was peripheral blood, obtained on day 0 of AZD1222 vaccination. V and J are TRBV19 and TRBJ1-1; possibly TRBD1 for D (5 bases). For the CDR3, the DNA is TGTGCCAGTAGTATACGGGGGGGTCTGGCTGAAGCTTTCTTT. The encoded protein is CASSIRGGLAEAFF.